The next 21 T cell receptor beta chains were all read from a single sample in a study of cytomegalovirus exposure and HLA in healthy donors (dated by TCRdb to about 2017). The library was prepared using the immunoSEQ multiplex PCR assay. The multiplex PCR relied on a mix of 60 forward primers for TCR Vbeta segments and 13 reverse primers for TCR Jbeta segments. This is the immuneACCESS table as TCRdb keeps it, with only in-frame sequences that have V and J called. A part of the clones is gone; compared with another copy, unresolved V genes explain less than half, and the rest is unexplained. Within this sample are some 80,000 clones, with under 80% of them counted one time only. The top ten clones comprise 5.9% of the sample. Specimen: PBMCs. The receptors were gathered from a man aged 18 to 35 in good health and CMV-seropositive.

This chain joins TRBV6-1 and TRBJ2-7; no definite D call. Between the trimmed V and J ends, which lost 4 bases and 3 bases, there was a span of 4 bases. There are 11 residues in the CDR3. Germline CDR1 MNHNS, CDR2 SASEGT. CDR3 sequence reads: CASSAFYEQYF. The CDR3 DNA reads TGTGCCAGCAGTGCCTTCTACGAGCAGTACTTC.

This sequence joins TRBV4-1 and TRBJ2-5; possible D gene TRBD1, 5 bases. The germline V gene has CDR1 MGHRA and CDR2 YSYEKL. V gave up 1 base and J gave up 5 bases, with 8 bases separating them. The CDR3 spans 13 residues. CDR3 protein: CASSQAKGETQYF. In DNA form, the CDR3 reads TGCGCCAGCAGCCAAGCTAAGGGGGAGACCCAGTACTTC.

The chain has TRBV2 and TRBJ2-1; 8 nucleotides match TRBD2. CDR3 length equals 15 residues. Germline assignment: CDR1 SNHLY and CDR2 FYNNEI. The junction had 5 bases not matched to a gene; V was cut back by 2 bases and J by 5 bases. CDR3 residues: CASSESTSVNNEQFF. The CDR3 coding sequence is TGTGCCAGCAGTGAATCGACTAGCGTCAACAATGAGCAGTTCTTC. Based on the CDR3 plus reference TRBV2 and TRBJ2-1, the full variable domain is EPEVTQTPSHQVTQMGQEVILRCVPISNHLYFYWYRQILGQKVEFLVSFYNNEISEKSEIFDDQFSVERPDGSNFTLKIRSTKLEDSAMYFCASSESTSVNNEQFFGPGTRLTVL.

This clone was detected once. The V call is TRBV6-5, the J call TRBJ2-7, with TRBD2 as a possible D gene (6 bases). Germline CDR1 MNHEY, CDR2 SVGAGI. This CDR3 has 12 residues. Between the trimmed V and J ends, which lost 5 bases and 7 bases, there was a span of 12 bases. The CDR3 DNA is TGTGCCAGCAGTGCGGGATTTCCGGAGCAGTACTTC. As protein: CASSAGFPEQYF.

The genes are TRBV28 and TRBJ1-2; the match to TRBD1 covers 7 bases. The CDR3 is made up of 13 amino acids. Germline assignment: CDR1 MDHEN and CDR2 SYDVKM. V gave up 5 bases and J gave up 6 bases; unmatched junction bases: 6. CDR3 residues: CASSPGTEDGYTF. CDR3 DNA sequence: TGTGCCAGCAGTCCCGGGACAGAGGATGGCTACACCTTC.

The gene calls are TRBV28 and TRBJ2-7; possible D gene TRBD2, 5 bases. CDR1 is MDHEN, CDR2 SYDVKM, per germline. The CDR3 extends over 12 amino acids. V was shortened by 4 bases and J by 7 bases, with 11 bases between the two germline ends. CDR3 sequence: CASSSPPGEQYF. Here the CDR3 DNA reads TGTGCCAGCAGTTCTCCCCCGGGGGAGCAGTACTTC.

The V and J genes are TRBV5-1 and TRBJ1-5, with unresolved D. The CDR3 runs to 13 residues. V was pared by 0 bases and J by 5 bases, with 6 bases between. Germline V gene sequence: CDR1 SGHRS, CDR2 YFSETQ. The CDR3 loop reads CASSLAGDQPQHF. CDR3 DNA: TGCGCCAGCAGCTTGGCCGGAGATCAGCCCCAGCATTTT.

The CDR3, as DNA: TGTGCCAGCAGCGTAGGAGGAATTGGAACTGAAGCTTTCTTT. Translation: CASSVGGIGTEAFF. The V call is TRBV9, the J call TRBJ1-1, with no clear D. Trimming pared 0 bases from V and 5 bases from J, leaving 11 bases between. The length of the CDR3 is 14 residues. Looked up from germline, CDR1 is SGDLS and CDR2 is YYNGEE.

The chain carries TRBV28 and TRBJ2-7; 8 bases agree with TRBD1. Germline lookup yields CDR1 MDHEN and CDR2 SYDVKM. The ends lost 8 bases at V and 3 bases at J; junction bases unmatched: 9. The CDR3 covers 14 residues. The CDR3 spells CASGRTGNFYEQYF. The CDR3, as DNA: TGTGCCAGCGGGAGGACAGGGAACTTCTACGAGCAGTACTTC.

The chain links TRBV6-5 to TRBJ2-1, with 9 bases lining up with TRBD1. Germline loops: CDR1 MNHEY, CDR2 SVGAGI. The V and J ends lost 5 bases and 5 bases, in that order; junction bases with no gene match: 4. The length of the CDR3 is 14 residues. The CDR3 DNA reads TGTGCCAGCAGTCACCGGGACAGGGACAATGAGCAGTTCTTC. It is translated as CASSHRDRDNEQFF.

The CDR3 DNA sequence: TGTGCCAGCAGTTATAGGGGAATCAGAGTCAACACTGAAGCTTTCTTT. This sequence encodes CASSYRGIRVNTEAFF. This rearrangement joins TRBV6-5 to TRBJ1-1; D possibly corresponds to TRBD1 (5 bases). The CDR3 extends over 16 amino acids. Trimming pared 3 bases from V and 2 bases from J, leaving 16 bases between. Looked up from germline, CDR1 is MNHEY and CDR2 is SVGAGI.

V and J are TRBV10-3 and TRBJ2-3; maybe TRBD1 (6 bases). V lost 7 bases to trimming and J lost 2 bases, with 16 bases between them. Germline CDR1 ENHRY, CDR2 SYGVKD. The CDR3 sequence is 15 residues long. CDR3 in DNA: TGTGCCATCACTGGGGACATCGGAGACACAGATACGCAGTATTTT. Amino acids: CAITGDIGDTDTQYF.

V and J are TRBV5-3 and TRBJ1-1, with D unclear. TRBV5-3 is an open reading frame whose function is uncertain. V gave up 5 bases and J gave up 10 bases, with 9 bases separating them. This CDR3 comprises 10 residues. CDR3: CARSRRGAFF. The DNA for the CDR3 is TGTGCCAGAAGTAGGAGAGGAGCTTTCTTT.

The chain joins TRBV9 to TRBJ1-3; tentatively, D is TRBD1 (5 bases). Germline CDR1 is SGDLS and CDR2 is YYNGEE. This CDR3 is 16 amino acids long. Between the trimmed V and J ends, which lost 3 bases and 0 bases, there was a span of 13 bases. CDR3 in DNA: TGTGCCAGCAGCGCCACTGACAGCCGCTCTGGAAACACCATATATTTT. Its protein is CASSATDSRSGNTIYF.

V gene TRBV25-1 combines with J gene TRBJ2-1; D is uncertain. Germline CDR1 is MGHDK and CDR2 is SYGVNS. The CDR3 is made up of 14 amino acids. The ends were cut back, 4 bases at V and 2 bases at J, with 9 bases in the middle. CDR3 coding DNA: TGTGCCAGCAGTGGTCTCCTTACCTACAATGAGCAGTTCTTC. It specifies CASSGLLTYNEQFF.

This chain uses TRBV28 with TRBJ2-1; 9 nucleotides match TRBD1. After removal of 7 bases from V and 7 bases from J, the junction contained 11 bases not matched to a gene. The CDR3 is made up of 15 amino acids. Germline V CDR1 and CDR2: MDHEN, SYDVKM. CDR3 loop: CASTPTGQGRNEQFF. The CDR3 DNA reads as TGTGCCAGCACTCCGACGGGACAGGGTAGGAATGAGCAGTTCTTC.

The chain has TRBV7-9 and TRBJ1-2, with D possibly matching TRBD1 (6 bases). V dropped 7 bases and J dropped 4 bases, with 13 bases sitting between them. The CDR3 is 13 amino acids. Germline V CDR1 and CDR2: SEHNR, FQNEAQ (reference sequence). This CDR3 reads CASTQQGPYGYTF. As DNA, the CDR3 is TGTGCCAGCACCCAACAGGGTCCCTATGGCTACACCTTC.

This clone was detected a few times. The chain carries TRBV5-6 and TRBJ2-1; no clear D. Germline V CDR1 and CDR2: SGHDT, YYEEEE. The germline V and J ends were trimmed by 4 bases and 4 bases, with 3 bases remaining between them. CDR3 length: 11 amino acids. The CDR3 loop is CASSEYNEQFF. The CDR3 nucleotides are TGTGCCAGCAGCGAGTACAATGAGCAGTTCTTC.

This clone was seen a handful of times. The rearrangement uses TRBV19 and TRBJ1-1, with D possibly TRBD1 on 5 matching bases. From germline, CDR1 is LNHDA and CDR2 SQIVND (reference sequence). The CDR3 totals 14 residues. V was trimmed by 4 bases and J by 0 bases, leaving 9 bases between them. CDR3 bases: TGTGCCAGTAGTACGACAGCCATGAACACTGAAGCTTTCTTT. It encodes CASSTTAMNTEAFF.

V is TRBV7-8 and J is TRBJ1-5; D may be TRBD1 (5 bases). CDR3 length: 17 residues. V dropped 7 bases and J dropped 2 bases, with 21 bases sitting between them. Germline values: CDR1 SGHVS, CDR2 FQNEAQ. This CDR3 is CASIPPLRVMGNQPQHF. The CDR3 bases are TGTGCCAGCATCCCCCCTCTCAGGGTCATGGGCAATCAGCCCCAGCATTTT.

V usage is TRBV7-2 and J usage is TRBJ1-1; D ambiguous. The CDR3 has 12 amino acids. CDR1 and CDR2 from the germline V gene are SGHTA and FQGNSA. V lost 5 bases to trimming and J lost 0 bases, with 4 bases between them. The chain's CDR3 is CASSQVNTEAFF. CDR3 sequence (DNA): TGTGCCAGCAGCCAGGTGAACACTGAAGCTTTCTTT. The complete variable domain, with remaining parts taken from reference TRBV7-2 and TRBJ1-1, reads GAGVSQSPSNKVTEKGKDVELRCDPISGHTALYWYRQSLGQGLEFLIYFQGNSAPDKSGLPSDRFSAERTGGSVSTLTIQRTQQEDSAVYLCASSQVNTEAFFGQGTRLTVV.